This T cell receptor beta chain comes out of a study of blood T cell repertoires in COVID-19. As for the study in general: Samples came from the United States, Italy and Spain, spanning acute and convalescent COVID-19. The analysed material was cDNA or gDNA that came from T cells, B-cell-depleted T cells, or PBMCs.

Germline-derived CDR1 and CDR2 are LNHDA and SQIVND (reference sequence). This CDR3 region has 14 residues. Trimming cost V 8 bases and J 4 bases; bases outside gene matches: 9. Per the study methods: Counts of nucleated cells, estimated from reference gene primer amplification, were obtained. Sequencing used immunoSEQ multiplex PCR; TCRdb keeps in-frame clones, though not all of them. D and trimming come from the DNA, and the V and J calls and clone size come from that table. The table lists about 160,000 clones, more than 75% of them singletons, with approximately 2% in the top ten. The receptor was isolated from a man younger than 35 with acute or convalescent COVID-19. Sequencing was performed on peripheral blood. The rearrangement links TRBV19 to TRBJ1-1, with TRBD1 identical over 8 bases. Here the CDR3 DNA reads TGTGCCAGTGTTCCCACAGGGGGAGGCACTGAAGCTTTCTTT. This sequence encodes CASVPTGGGTEAFF.